Listed below are T cell receptor beta chains from one sample, sequenced in a study of molecular identifiers for immune sequencing clone quantification. TCRdb independently ran MiXCR on the PCR reads; one entry per CDR3 protein. The sample has just over 95,000 distinct CDR3 sequences, 20% to 30% seen once. The specimen sequenced was naive CD8+ T cells from blood, with Jurkat cell RNA spiked in. The source is a human donor in good health. Some libraries in this study had Jurkat cell RNA spiked in. Both conserved end residues are part of each CDR3. D genes are given only for firm matches. The size of a clone is reported for some rows only, either as once, few or many, or as a class for expanded clones.

D gene	J gene	V gene	clone size	CDR3 length	CDR3 protein	CDR3 DNA
-	TRBJ2-1	TRBV6-5	-	13	CARSYSGAFEQFF	TGTGCCCGCAGTTACTCGGGCGCGTTTGAGCAGTTCTTC
-	TRBJ2-7	TRBV19	-	16	CASSGSLAIPSYEQYF	TGTGCCAGTAGCGGATCACTAGCTATCCCTTCCTACGAGCAGTACTTC
TRBD1	TRBJ2-4	TRBV15	few	13	CATSGTGENIQYF	TGTGCCACCAGCGGGACAGGGGAAAACATTCAGTACTTC
-	TRBJ1-1	TRBV29-1	-	10	CGVAWTEAFF	TGCGGCGTTGCTTGGACTGAAGCCTTCTTT
TRBD1	TRBJ1-1	TRBV13	-	16	CASSLSPGGLDTEALF	TGTGCCAGCAGCTTATCACCAGGGGGTCTCGACACTGAAGCTCTCTTT
TRBD2	TRBJ2-3	TRBV5-1	many	18	CASSSTSGGALNTDTQYF	TGCGCCAGCAGCTCCACTAGCGGGGGGGCCCTGAACACAGATACGCAGTATTTT
TRBD2	TRBJ2-1	TRBV24-1	many	14	CATRTSGRASEQFF	TGTGCCACCCGGACTAGCGGGAGGGCCAGTGAGCAGTTCTTC
-	TRBJ2-3	TRBV7-8	-	15	CASSLVWVRSATQYF	TGTGCCAGCAGCTTAGTTTGGGTTAGGTCAGCTACGCAGTATTTT
-	TRBJ2-7	TRBV12-3/TRBV12-4	-	13	CASSPQNSYERYF	TGTGCCAGCAGTCCCCAGAACTCCTACGAGCGGTACTTC
-	TRBJ2-3	TRBV19	many	12	CASSIAPDTQYF	TGTGCCAGTAGTATAGCGCCGGATACGCAGTATTTT
-	TRBJ1-5	TRBV6-2/TRBV6-3	many	13	CATKPGGSQPQHF	TGTGCCACCAAACCGGGGGGCAGTCAGCCCCAGCATTTT
TRBD2	TRBJ2-5	TRBV7-6	many	13	CASSGLVDETQYF	TGTGCCAGCAGCGGACTAGTAGACGAGACCCAGTACTTC
-	TRBJ1-4	TRBV15	-	16	CATSTSGREGFEKLFF	TGTGCCACCAGCACCTCGGGCAGGGAGGGTTTTGAAAAACTGTTTTTT
TRBD2	TRBJ2-7	TRBV6-2/TRBV6-3	few	17	CASSTDLGTSGRNEQYF	TGTGCCAGCAGTACCGACCTCGGGACTAGCGGGAGGAACGAGCAGTACTTC
-	TRBJ1-2	TRBV4-1	-	12	CASMGPNYGYTF	TGCGCCAGCATGGGCCCAAACTATGGCTACACCTTC
-	TRBJ1-2	TRBV6-2/TRBV6-3	few	13	CASTVWDNYGYTF	TGTGCCAGCACCGTGTGGGATAACTATGGCTACACCTTC
TRBD2	TRBJ2-7	TRBV28	many	16	CASSFLTSGSSYEQYF	TGTGCCAGCAGTTTTCTGACCAGCGGGAGCTCCTACGAGCAGTACTTC
-	TRBJ2-1	TRBV7-3	-	17	CASSASGVPSSYSEQFF	TGTGCCAGCAGCGCTTCCGGGGTACCAAGCTCCTACAGTGAGCAGTTCTTC
TRBD1	TRBJ1-5	TRBV28	many	18	CASSFAPVRTGGEQPQHF	TGTGCCAGCAGTTTTGCCCCTGTCCGGACAGGGGGCGAACAGCCCCAGCATTTT
-	TRBJ2-2	TRBV4-3	many	16	CASSQDRVTSTGELFF	TGCGCCAGCAGCCAAGACAGGGTGACGAGCACCGGGGAGCTGTTTTTT
TRBD1	TRBJ1-1	TRBV7-7	-	13	CASSQGQGAEAFF	TGTGCTAGCAGCCAGGGACAGGGGGCTGAAGCTTTCTTT
-	TRBJ2-7	TRBV13	-	16	CASSSGRSTPPGEQYF	TGTGCCAGCAGCTCAGGGCGGAGTACCCCTCCGGGCGAGCAGTACTTC
TRBD2	TRBJ2-7	TRBV11-2	many	15	CASSSPGLATYEQYF	TGTGCCAGCAGCTCCCCGGGACTAGCGACATACGAGCAGTACTTC
-	TRBJ2-7	TRBV11-2	many	13	CASSPWTGYEQYF	TGTGCCAGCAGCCCTTGGACCGGTTACGAGCAGTACTTC
-	TRBJ2-2	TRBV2	few	16	CASGRDNKANTGELFF	TGTGCCAGCGGCCGGGATAACAAAGCGAACACCGGGGAGCTGTTTTTT
-	TRBJ2-2	TRBV5-8	-	13	CASSPSRAGELFF	TGTGCCAGCAGCCCTTCGCGGGCCGGGGAGCTGTTTTTT
-	TRBJ2-2	TRBV27	many	14	CASSLGRYTGELFF	TGTGCCAGCAGTTTGGGGCGGTACACCGGGGAGCTGTTTTTT
TRBD1	TRBJ2-7	TRBV7-9	-	14	CASSPGGIGYEQYF	TGTGCCAGCAGCCCAGGGGGAATCGGCTACGAGCAGTACTTC
-	TRBJ2-1	TRBV7-6	-	15	CASSLTRGSYNEQFF	TGTGCCAGCAGCTTAACACGGGGTTCCTACAATGAGCAGTTCTTC
-	TRBJ2-5	TRBV15	-	15	CATSRDLGQQETRYF	TGTGCCACCAGCAGAGATCTGGGGCAGCAAGAGACCCGGTACTTC
-	TRBJ2-2	TRBV28	many	13	CASSPLATGELFF	TGTGCCAGCAGTCCACTAGCTACCGGGGAGCTGTTTTTT
-	TRBJ1-3	TRBV7-3	-	16	CASSLDVGYSGTPIYF	TGTGCCAGCAGCTTAGACGTCGGCTACTCTGGAACCCCCATATATTTT
-	TRBJ1-4	TRBV2	-	17	CASSEALWAQEDEKLFF	TGTGCCAGCAGTGAAGCGCTTTGGGCCCAAGAGGATGAAAAACTGTTTTTT
-	TRBJ2-5	TRBV13	-	16	CASSLGAGTIQEPQYF	TGTGCCAGCAGCTTAGGGGCGGGCACGATCCAAGAGCCCCAGTACTTC
-	TRBJ2-3	TRBV6-2/TRBV6-3	-	16	CASSYLRGVASNTQYF	TGTGCCAGCAGTTACCTACGGGGAGTCGCGTCAAACACGCAGTATTTT
-	TRBJ1-1	TRBV19	many	16	CASSIDRGLINTEAFF	TGTGCCAGTAGTATAGATCGGGGACTGATTAACACTGAAGCTTTCTTT
TRBD2	TRBJ2-7	TRBV4-2	many	15	CASSQAPGLAYEQYF	TGTGCCAGCAGCCAAGCCCCGGGACTAGCTTACGAGCAGTACTTC
TRBD2	TRBJ2-3	TRBV7-2	many	15	CASSSGLAGTDTQYF	TGTGCCAGCAGCTCCGGACTAGCTGGCACAGATACGCAGTATTTT
TRBD2	TRBJ2-7	TRBV13	many	13	CASSFGGTYEQYF	TGTGCCAGCTCTTTCGGGGGGACCTACGAGCAGTACTTC
-	TRBJ1-1	TRBV6-2/TRBV6-3	few	16	CASSSLGHLGGTEALF	TGTGCCAGCAGTTCCCTGGGACACCTGGGTGGCACTGAAGCTCTCTTT
TRBD1	TRBJ1-5	TRBV24-1	many	16	CATSDGQGGVNQPQHF	TGTGCCACCAGTGACGGACAGGGGGGAGTCAATCAGCCCCAGCATTTT
TRBD2	TRBJ2-3	TRBV5-4	many	16	CASGDRERGITDTQYF	TGTGCCAGCGGTGATAGGGAGCGGGGGATCACAGATACGCAGTATTTT
-	TRBJ2-1	TRBV9	many	13	CASSVGSHNEQFF	TGTGCCAGCAGCGTGGGCAGTCACAATGAGCAGTTCTTC
TRBD1	TRBJ2-7	TRBV27	few	14	CASGGQVSSYEQYF	TGTGCCAGCGGAGGACAGGTTAGCTCCTACGAGCAGTACTTC
TRBD1	TRBJ1-5	TRBV4-1	few	14	CASSPRQGGQPQHF	TGCGCCAGCAGCCCCCGACAGGGTGGTCAGCCCCAGCATTTT
-	TRBJ2-1	TRBV12-3/TRBV12-4	many	15	CASSAILLATEEQFF	TGTGCCAGCAGTGCGATCCTCCTAGCAACGGAGGAGCAGTTCTTC
TRBD1	TRBJ2-7	TRBV20-1	many	14	CSARDRVKSYEQYF	TGCAGTGCTCGAGACAGGGTAAAGTCCTACGAGCAGTACTTC
TRBD1	TRBJ1-1	TRBV30	many	13	CACSAGGFTEAFF	TGTGCCTGTTCCGCAGGGGGGTTCACTGAAGCTTTCTTT
TRBD2	TRBJ2-5	TRBV30	few	15	CAWSPYGGEGETQYF	TGTGCCTGGAGTCCCTACGGAGGGGAGGGAGAGACCCAGTACTTC
-	TRBJ2-1	TRBV29-1	many	10	CSTLRAEQFF	TGCAGCACCCTTCGGGCTGAGCAGTTCTTC
-	TRBJ2-7	TRBV14	many	14	CASSQDWGGYEQYF	TGTGCCAGCAGCCAAGATTGGGGCGGCTACGAGCAGTACTTC
TRBD2	TRBJ2-5	TRBV6-2/TRBV6-3	many	15	CASSRTSGTLETQYF	TGTGCCAGCAGCCGGACTAGCGGGACGCTAGAGACCCAGTACTTC
-	TRBJ2-5	TRBV5-5	many	14	CASSPVDSQETQYF	TGTGCCAGCAGCCCCGTGGACAGTCAAGAGACCCAGTACTTC
-	TRBJ1-1	TRBV20-1	many	12	CSARDLAPQAFF	TGCAGTGCTAGAGATTTAGCCCCCCAAGCTTTCTTT
TRBD2	TRBJ2-2	TRBV28	-	13	CASSLRREGELIF	TGTGCCAGCAGTTTGCGCCGGGAGGGGGAGCTGATTTTT
TRBD2	TRBJ2-1	TRBV7-9	-	13	CASSSAGVDEQFF	TGTGCCAGCAGCTCAGCGGGAGTCGATGAGCAGTTCTTC
TRBD2	TRBJ2-2	TRBV29-1	-	15	CGVEGGSYPSGELSF	TGCGGCGTCGAGGGCGGGAGTTATCCTTCCGGGGAGCTGTCTTTT
TRBD1	TRBJ2-7	TRBV5-1	many	14	CASSLTGGAYEQYF	TGCGCCAGCAGCTTGACAGGGGGCGCGTACGAGCAGTACTTC
TRBD2	TRBJ2-1	TRBV6-5	many	15	CASSISGNYYNEQFF	TGTGCCAGCAGTATTAGCGGGAATTACTACAATGAGCAGTTCTTC
TRBD1	TRBJ1-5	TRBV28	many	16	CASSWGTGLSNQPQHF	TGTGCCAGCAGTTGGGGGACAGGGCTGAGCAATCAGCCCCAGCATTTT